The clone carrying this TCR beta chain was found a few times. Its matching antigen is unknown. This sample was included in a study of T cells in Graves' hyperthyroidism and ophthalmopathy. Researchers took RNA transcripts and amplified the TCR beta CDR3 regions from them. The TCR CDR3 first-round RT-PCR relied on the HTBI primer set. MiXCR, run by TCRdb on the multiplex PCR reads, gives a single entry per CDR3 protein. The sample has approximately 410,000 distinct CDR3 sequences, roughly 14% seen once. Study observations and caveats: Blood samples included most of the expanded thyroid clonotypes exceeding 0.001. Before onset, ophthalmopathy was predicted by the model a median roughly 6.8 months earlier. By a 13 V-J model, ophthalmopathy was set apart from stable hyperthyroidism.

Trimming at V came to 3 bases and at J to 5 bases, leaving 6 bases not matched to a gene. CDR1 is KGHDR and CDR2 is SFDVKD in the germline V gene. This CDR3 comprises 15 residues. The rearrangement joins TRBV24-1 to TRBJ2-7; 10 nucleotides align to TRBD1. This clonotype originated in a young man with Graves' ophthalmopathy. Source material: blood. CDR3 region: CATSDPGQGRHEQYF. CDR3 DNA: TGTGCCACCAGTGATCCGGGACAGGGGAGACACGAGCAGTACTTC.